This T cell receptor beta chain was profiled in a study of blood T cell repertoires in COVID-19. Study-level background: COVID-19 samples from acute and convalescent phases originated in the United States, Italy and Spain.

The J segment lost 1 base and the V segment lost 4 bases, leaving 7 bases of the junction unmatched. Germline V gene sequence: CDR1 SGHTA, CDR2 FQGNSA. This CDR3 is 15 amino acids long. Authors' methods: Quantification of nucleated cells was approximated via reference gene primer amplification. Profiling relied on immunoSEQ multiplex PCR, and the TCRdb table lists in-frame clones only, not all of them. V and J calls and clone size are copied from that table; D and trimming were computed from the DNA. The sample records about 70,000 clones, over 65% being singletons. The source material was peripheral blood. The origin of this receptor is a woman aged 70-85 years with acute or convalescent COVID-19. V and J are TRBV7-2 and TRBJ2-7; 7 bases are a match to TRBD2. CDR3 bases: TGTGCCAGCAGCTCTAGCGGAGTTGGATCCTACGAGCAGTACTTC. Translated: CASSSSGVGSYEQYF.